This passage covers 15 T cell receptor beta chains from one sample sequenced in a study of CD4+ T cells in melanoma. The data were produced by immunoSEQ multiplex PCR, yet TCRdb's version contains in-frame clones alone and is incomplete. The profile shows 7,500 to 10,000 clones, roughly two thirds of them singletons. Sequences were obtained from peripheral blood. These receptors were taken from a human donor with melanoma.

V usage is TRBV7-9 and J usage is TRBJ1-1; 10 bases are a match to TRBD1. Looked up from germline, CDR1 is SEHNR and CDR2 is FQNEAQ (reference sequence). The CDR3 spans 15 residues. V was pared by 6 bases and J by 4 bases, with 8 bases of the junction left unmatched. This CDR3 reads CASRSDRGQGTEAFF. Here the CDR3 DNA reads TGTGCCAGCAGATCCGACAGGGGGCAGGGCACTGAAGCTTTCTTT. The variable domain in full, with the rest retrieved from reference TRBV7-9 and TRBJ1-1, is DTGVSQNPRHKITKRGQNVTFRCDPISEHNRLYWYRQTLGQGPEFLTYFQNEAQLEKSRLLSDRFSAERPKGSFSTLEIQRTEQGDSAMYLCASRSDRGQGTEAFFGQGTRLTVV.

The chain combines TRBV7-2 with TRBJ2-5; D call uncertain. Trimming took 2 bases from V and 4 from J, leaving 5 bases between them. The CDR3 is made up of 12 amino acids. In germline, CDR1 is SGHTA, CDR2 FQGNSA. Here the CDR3 DNA reads TGTGCCAGCAGCTTATCCGGAGAGACCCAGTACTTC. Translating it yields CASSLSGETQYF.

The genes are TRBV7-8 and TRBJ1-1; D gene uncertain. CDR1 is SGHVS and CDR2 is FQNEAQ in the germline V gene. This CDR3 is built from 13 residues. Trimming shortened V by 5 bases and J by 5 bases, and 12 bases separated the two germline ends. CDR3 amino acids: CASSLFRGTEAFF. The CDR3, as DNA: TGTGCCAGCAGCCTATTTAGAGGGACTGAAGCTTTCTTT.

The J gene is TRBJ2-7, the V gene TRBV11-1; 9 nucleotides agree with TRBD2. Germline CDR1 reads SGHAT; CDR2 reads FQDESV (reference sequence). CDR3 size: 15 residues. V was clipped by 4 bases and J by 4 bases; unmatched bases: 8. The CDR3 sequence is CASSYSGGQSYEQYF. The CDR3, as DNA: TGTGCCAGCAGCTACAGCGGGGGGCAATCGTACGAGCAGTACTTC.

This clone is medium-sized within its sample. The V and J genes are TRBV28 and TRBJ2-7, with D hard to call. V was pared by 4 bases and J by 2 bases, with 6 bases between. The CDR3 is 12 residues long. The germline V gene encodes CDR1 MDHEN and CDR2 SYDVKM. In DNA, the CDR3 is TGTGCCAGCAGTTCACAGACCTACGAGCAGTACTTC. Its translation is CASSSQTYEQYF.

The chain has TRBV30 and TRBJ2-7, with 10 bases matching TRBD2. Germline V gene lookup returns CDR1 GTSNPN and CDR2 SVGIG (reference sequence). This CDR3 has 13 amino acids. The trim removed 7 bases at V and 2 bases at J, leaving 5 bases unmatched. CDR3 in amino acids: CAFTGTSAYEQYF. The DNA of the CDR3 is TGTGCCTTCACCGGGACTAGCGCCTACGAGCAGTACTTC.

This chain joins TRBV13 and TRBJ1-1, with 7 bases fitting TRBD1. Germline loops: CDR1 PRHDT, CDR2 FYEKMQ (reference sequence). The CDR3 extends over 15 amino acids. Trimming cost V 6 bases and J 1 base; bases outside gene matches: 8. The CDR3 loop is CASRDRPGGNTEAFF. The CDR3 nucleotides read TGTGCCAGCAGGGACAGGCCGGGTGGGAACACTGAAGCTTTCTTT.

The rearrangement links TRBV4-2 to TRBJ1-2; D is unresolved. The germline V gene encodes CDR1 LGHNA and CDR2 YNFKEQ. This CDR3 has 10 residues. V was cut by 7 bases and J by 8 bases, with 8 bases left in between. The CDR3 DNA reads TGTGCCAGCAAGGAGTCAGGCTACACCTTC. As protein: CASKESGYTF.

The chain uses TRBV7-8 and TRBJ2-5; TRBD2 aligns across 9 bases. V lost 1 base to trimming and J lost 5 bases; unmatched junction nucleotides: 8. Germline CDR1 SGHVS, CDR2 FQNEAQ. CDR3 length: 16 residues. CDR3 in amino acids: CASSLEGGRGGETQYF. DNA of the CDR3: TGTGCCAGCAGCTTAGAGGGCGGGAGGGGTGGTGAGACCCAGTACTTC.

This clone was counted a single time. This chain joins TRBV6-5 and TRBJ2-5; 7 nucleotides agree with TRBD2. There are 15 residues in the CDR3. V was pared by 2 bases and J by 10 bases, with 13 bases of the junction left unmatched. Looked up from germline, CDR1 is MNHEY and CDR2 is SVGAGI. The CDR3 bases are TGTGCCAGCAGTTACGGGGGGGAGGGGAAGATAGGCCAGTACTTC. Protein: CASSYGGEGKIGQYF.

The CDR3: CASSPSGLIYGYTF. The CDR3 nucleotides read TGTGCCAGCAGCCCTTCGGGCCTTATCTATGGCTACACCTTC. V gene TRBV7-9 combines with J gene TRBJ1-2; D unresolved. This CDR3 has 14 amino acids. V shed 5 bases and J shed 4 bases, with 14 bases lying between them. CDR1 SEHNR and CDR2 FQNEAQ come from the germline V gene (reference sequence). The full variable domain, completed using reference TRBV7-9 and TRBJ1-2, is DTGVSQNPRHKITKRGQNVTFRCDPISEHNRLYWYRQTLGQGPEFLTYFQNEAQLEKSRLLSDRFSAERPKGSFSTLEIQRTEQGDSAMYLCASSPSGLIYGYTFGSGTRLTVV.

A single count supports this clone. This chain links TRBV27 with TRBJ2-1; D is possibly TRBD1 (6 bases). The CDR3 has 11 residues. Germline values: CDR1 MNHEY, CDR2 SMNVEV (reference sequence). Trimming cost V 6 bases and J 7 bases, with 7 bases left between them. The CDR3 sequence is CASSQGNEQFF. CDR3 DNA sequence: TGTGCCAGCAGCCAGGGGAATGAGCAGTTCTTC.

The V call is TRBV5-5, the J call TRBJ2-1; possibly TRBD2 for D (5 bases). CDR3 length: 12 residues. V shed 6 bases and J shed 10 bases, with 14 bases lying between them. Per the germline V gene, CDR1 is SGHKS and CDR2 is YYEKEE (reference sequence). CDR3 sequence: CASNAVGVEQFF. The CDR3, as DNA: TGTGCCAGCAACGCCGTGGGAGTCGAGCAGTTCTTC.

The genes are TRBV6-5 and TRBJ1-3; no firm D call. The CDR3 loop spans 12 amino acids. Germline V gives CDR1 MNHEY, CDR2 SVGAGI. Trimming removed 7 bases from V and 1 base from J, with 5 bases in between. CDR3 region: CASISSGNTIYF. CDR3 DNA sequence: TGTGCCAGCATCTCTTCTGGAAACACCATATATTTT.

V usage is TRBV19 and J usage is TRBJ1-2; D is unclear. The ends were cut back, 8 bases at V and 4 bases at J, with 11 bases in the middle. The CDR3 covers 12 residues. Germline values: CDR1 LNHDA, CDR2 SQIVND (reference sequence). The CDR3: CASSPRRYGYTF. The CDR3 region has the DNA TGTGCCAGTTCGCCCAGGCGCTATGGCTACACCTTC.